The source of this T cell receptor beta chain is a study of blood T cell repertoires in COVID-19 (TCRdb year 2020). For context, the study as a whole: Collaborator samples came from the United States, Italy and Spain and covered acute and convalescent phases of COVID-19. The material from the prospective study consisted of cDNA or gDNA derived from T cells, B-cell-depleted T cells, or PBMCs. The dataset comprised deeply sampled blood TCRbeta repertoires from subjects exposed to, actively infected with, or recovered from COVID-19. The repertoires were released in a freely available public database meant as a resource for research on the immune response to SARS-CoV-2. The samples were drawn from two sources: the first 160 participants of the ongoing ImmuneRACE study, and fewer than 1,500 subjects contributed by 6 global collaborators. A de-identified subject ID, COVID-19 status, age in years and sex were almost always included in the sample metadata. HLA class I and class II types, where available, came from metadata supplied by the sample provider rather than from assay-based typing. Results the study describes overall, beyond this receptor: How much clinical and demographic metadata was included differed by source and by participant, and the metadata was provided uncurated.

Collaborating institutions collected whole blood in K2EDTA tubes following their own protocols. For TCRbeta analysis, collaborators shipped samples in one of three forms: frozen whole blood, isolated PBMCs, or DNA extracted from either of those sample types. TCRbeta CDR3 regions were amplified from genomic DNA using the immunoSEQ Assay, a bias-controlled multiplex PCR. Under the source paper's analysis protocol: Nucleated cell counts per sample were estimated from amplification of reference gene primers within the assay. To quantify the absolute abundance of each unique TCRbeta CDR3 rearrangement, sequence reads were collapsed and filtered. For each sample, productive Simpson clonality was calculated as the square root of Simpson's diversity index across productive rearrangements. As stored in TCRdb, this immuneACCESS dataset retains in-frame rearrangements with V and J assigned. A fraction of the clones does not appear; measured against another copy, unresolved V genes explain less than half of the discrepancy, and the remainder lacks a known reason. The DNA gave D and trimming, while V, J and clone size come from that table. This sample holds about 70,000 clones; 75% to 85% were observed only once. The top ten clonotypes cover around 15% of the sample.

This clone was observed once. It has no known antigen specificity. No much larger clone exists at a distance of one base, and base qualities are not known. Sequencing input: peripheral blood. The clonotype was recovered from a human donor in a cohort sampled during active COVID-19.

CDR3 region: CASSQDLSGTITDTQYF. The DNA sequence follows: TGTGCCAGCAGCCAAGATTTAAGCGGGACTATAACGGATACGCAGTATTTT. In this chain, TRBV4-2 is recombined with TRBJ2-3, and TRBD2 matches 7 of the central bases. The CDR3 starts with the cysteine, ends with the phenylalanine, and has 17 residues. The retained sequence is limited to the CDR3, 51 bases, with the frame set at the first base. Compared with germline, V lacks 0 bases and J lacks 6 bases; bases without a gene match: 12. The germline V gene gives CDR1 as LGHNA and CDR2 as YNFKEQ.